Listed below are T cell receptor beta chains from one sample, sequenced in a study of cytomegalovirus exposure and HLA in healthy donors. Generated by immunoSEQ multiplex PCR, the TCRdb table keeps only in-frame clones and is missing some. This table has 110,000 or so clones, roughly 67% appearing once. Sequencing used PBMCs. The receptors derive from a man younger than 35 in good health and CMV-seropositive. Each CDR3 is given with its conserved first and last residue. A D gene is named only where the DNA matches it firmly. Rows may omit the clone size; those that give it use once, few, many or a size class.

>TRBV7-2|.|.|TRBJ2-1
TGTGCCGGAGGAAAACAGGGACTATACAATGAGCAGTTCTTC
CAGGKQGLYNEQFF
>TRBV6-4|.|.|TRBJ1-6
TGTGCCAGCAGTCAGGCCACGGAGGATTCACCCCTCCACTTT
CASSQATEDSPLHF
>TRBV28|.|TRBD1|TRBJ1-6
TGTGCCAGCAGTTACAGGGGAAATTCACCCCTCCACTTT
CASSYRGNSPLHF
>TRBV15|few|.|TRBJ1-5
TGTGCCACCAGCAGAGTCAGGTCAGGGAGGGGTATCAGCAATCAGCCCCAGCATTTT
CATSRVRSGRGISNQPQHF
>TRBV11-3|.|.|TRBJ1-1
TGTGCCACCGGGGGGACTGAAGCTTTCTTT
CATGGTEAFF
>TRBV5-1|.|TRBD1|TRBJ2-3
TGCGCCAGCAGTTACGGGACAGGGCCCCCAGATACGCAGTATTTT
CASSYGTGPPDTQYF
>TRBV28|.|.|TRBJ1-6
TGTGCCAGCAGTTTATACAGCTCCTATAATTCACCCCTCCACTTT
CASSLYSSYNSPLHF
>TRBV7-6|.|TRBD1|TRBJ2-5
TGTGCCAGCAGCGCGGGACAGGTCCAGGAGACCCAGTACTTC
CASSAGQVQETQYF
>TRBV27|.|.|TRBJ2-7
TGTGCCAGCGGTCGGAGCCCAAGCTACGAGCAGTACTTC
CASGRSPSYEQYF
>TRBV5-4|.|.|TRBJ2-3
TGTGCCAGCAGCTTGCGGGGAGGCACAGATACGCAGTATTTT
CASSLRGGTDTQYF
>TRBV9|.|TRBD1|TRBJ2-2
TGTGCCAGCAGCCCGGGGACAGTGAACACCGGGGAGCTGTTTTTT
CASSPGTVNTGELFF
>TRBV29-1|.|.|TRBJ2-1
TGCAGCGTTGATGCGGCTAGGGGCTCCTACAATGAGCAGTTCTTC
CSVDAARGSYNEQFF
>TRBV7-2|.|.|TRBJ2-3
TGTGCCAGCAGCTTTTCTTCACGGAGCACAGATACGCAGTATTTT
CASSFSSRSTDTQYF
>TRBV2|.|.|TRBJ1-1
TGTGCCAGCAGGAGGAGCACTGAAGCTTTCTTT
CASRRSTEAFF
>TRBV28|.|.|TRBJ1-4
TGTGCCAGCAGTTCGCCCTTAAAGCTTGGAGAGGAAAAACTGTTTTTT
CASSSPLKLGEEKLFF
>TRBV7-9|once|.|TRBJ1-4
TGTGCCAGCAGCCGGGGTGGGCGGAATAATGAAAAACTGTTTTTT
CASSRGGRNNEKLFF
>TRBV30|.|.|TRBJ1-1
TGTGCCTGGAGACGGACAGCCGAAGCTTTCTTT
CAWRRTAEAFF
>TRBV4-1|.|.|TRBJ2-4
TGCGCCAGCAGCCAAGCCTTGGGCAGAGAAAACATTCAGTACTTC
CASSQALGRENIQYF
>TRBV6-4|few|TRBD2|TRBJ2-2
TGTGCCAGCAGCGACGGACTAGCGGACACCGGGGAGCTGTTTTTT
CASSDGLADTGELFF
>TRBV7-2|few|TRBD2|TRBJ2-1
TGTGCCAGCAGCCAGGGGACTAGCGGGGGGATATATGAGCAGTTCTTC
CASSQGTSGGIYEQFF
>TRBV27|.|.|TRBJ2-1
TGTGCCAGCAGTTTGCCCAACTCTGGTGAGCAGTTCTTC
CASSLPNSGEQFF
>TRBV4-1|.|TRBD2|TRBJ2-3
TGCGCCAGCAGCCAACCGGCTAGCGGGGGGGATACGCAGTATTTT
CASSQPASGGDTQYF
>TRBV6-6|.|TRBD1|TRBJ1-5
TGTGCCAGCAGTTATGAGGGGGCGAACAATCAGCCCCAGCATTTT
CASSYEGANNQPQHF
>TRBV5-6|.|.|TRBJ1-2
TGTGCCAGCAGCCCAGGGGTAGGCTATGGCTACACCTTC
CASSPGVGYGYTF
>TRBV6-6|.|.|TRBJ1-5
TGTGCCAGCAGTTATAACGGTCCAAATCAGCCCCAGCATTTT
CASSYNGPNQPQHF
>TRBV4-2|.|.|TRBJ2-7
TGTGCCAGCAGCCAAGATCTTGGACAGCAAAACTCCTACGAGCAGTACTTC
CASSQDLGQQNSYEQYF
>TRBV6-5|many|.|TRBJ1-6
TGTGCCAGCAGTTACACCTCCCAGGGAAATAATTCACCCCTCCACTTT
CASSYTSQGNNSPLHF
>TRBV18|.|TRBD1|TRBJ1-5
TGTGCCAGCTCACCACAGGGGGACAGGGCCAATCAGCCCCAGCATTTT
CASSPQGDRANQPQHF
>TRBV6-1|.|TRBD1|TRBJ2-1
TGTGCCAGCAGTGATTGGGACAGGGCTTACAATGAGCAGTTCTTC
CASSDWDRAYNEQFF
>TRBV5-4|.|.|TRBJ1-6
TGTGCCAGCAGCTTGTTCCGGGGATCCTATAATTCACCCCTCCACTTT
CASSLFRGSYNSPLHF
>TRBV29-1|.|TRBD1|TRBJ1-3
TGCAGCGTTGAGACCCGGGACAGGGATACGAACACCATATATTTT
CSVETRDRDTNTIYF
>TRBV28|once|TRBD1|TRBJ1-5
TGTGCCAGCAGTATGACAGGGGGTCGTAGTCAGCCCCAGCATTTT
CASSMTGGRSQPQHF
>TRBV2|.|TRBD1|TRBJ1-5
TGTGCCAGCAGTGAGAGCGGGACAGGGGGCAATCAGCCCCAGCATTTT
CASSESGTGGNQPQHF
>TRBV7-2|.|TRBD1|TRBJ1-2
TGTGCCAGCAGCGGCCGGGACAGGGGTAACTATGGCTACACCTTC
CASSGRDRGNYGYTF
>TRBV19|.|TRBD2|TRBJ2-6
TGTGCCAGTAGTATTGGGAGGGTGTCTGGGGCCAACGTCCTGACTTTC
CASSIGRVSGANVLTF
>TRBV7-9|.|.|TRBJ2-2
TGTGCCAGCAGCTCTAAACAGGGTTGGGTCATCGGGGAGCTGTTTTTT
CASSSKQGWVIGELFF
>TRBV7-9|few|.|TRBJ1-4
TGTGCCAGCAGCCTGCAGGGTGCAACTAATGAAAAACTGTTTTTT
CASSLQGATNEKLFF
>TRBV11-3|.|TRBD1|TRBJ2-4
TGTGCCAGCAGCTTATCCGGCAGCCCCCAGGGGGTAACCAAAAACATTCAGTACTTC
CASSLSGSPQGVTKNIQYF
>TRBV4-2|few|TRBD2|TRBJ2-3
TGTGCCAGCAGCCCATCTACTAGCGGGGTGTACACAGATACGCAGTATTTT
CASSPSTSGVYTDTQYF
>TRBV4-1|.|.|TRBJ2-3
TGCGCCAGCAGCCAAGAACGACACACAGATACGCAGTATTTT
CASSQERHTDTQYF